These T cell receptor beta chains were read from a single sample in a study of T cell changes during pregnancy in multiple sclerosis. Data came from immunoSEQ multiplex PCR; TCRdb stores just in-frame clones and leaves some out. The data hold nearly 110,000 clones, with just under 95% observed a single time. This specimen was peripheral blood, taken after pregnancy. These TCRs come from a female donor with multiple sclerosis, enrolled in a pregnancy study. Both conserved end residues are part of each CDR3. Each record gives: J gene, V gene, CDR3 protein.

>TRBJ1-2|TRBV18
CASSPSLMTYGYTF
>TRBJ1-1|TRBV5-1
CASSWETGMNTEAFF
>TRBJ2-7|TRBV2
CASSEASWEQYF
>TRBJ2-1|TRBV5-1
CASSLRPSGGVAYNEQFF
>TRBJ2-1|TRBV6-4
CASSAWLAGTGYYNEQFF
>TRBJ2-5|TRBV11-2
CASSPPAGWETQYF
>TRBJ2-7|TRBV19
CASRGSSYEQYF
>TRBJ2-7|TRBV6-5
CASSYSGAQGSYEQYF
>TRBJ1-5|TRBV10-3
CAISDGGRSNQPQHF
>TRBJ2-7|TRBV23-1
CASSPADRGYDEQYF
>TRBJ2-7|TRBV28
CASSASGTEETYEQYF
>TRBJ1-4|TRBV5-6
CASSLATTHEKLFF
>TRBJ1-5|TRBV11-2
CASSQGNRINQPQHF
>TRBJ1-5|TRBV11-2
CASSSDRADQPQHF
>TRBJ2-1|TRBV18
CASSPRGRAYNEQFF
>TRBJ1-2|TRBV9
CASSVEPGTECYTF
>TRBJ1-1|TRBV4-1
CASSQGQGSRGTEAFF
>TRBJ1-2|TRBV29-1
CSVPGESGYTF
>TRBJ2-1|TRBV19
CASSILSPAGGPAEQFF
>TRBJ2-7|TRBV7-9
CASSSGGAGSSSYEQYF
>TRBJ1-4|TRBV5-1
CASSLGGILNEKLFF
>TRBJ1-3|TRBV28
CASSFRGGRRGNTIYF
>TRBJ2-1|TRBV30
CAWSVIGLTNEQFF
>TRBJ2-2|TRBV9
CASSVASFPNTGELFF
>TRBJ2-1|TRBV6-4
CASSVTQARREQFF
>TRBJ2-7|TRBV28
CASSFAGGPSEQYF
>TRBJ1-3|TRBV6-6
CASSFPGQGTGNTIYF
>TRBJ1-2|TRBV7-2
CASSLTGALNYGYTF
>TRBJ2-7|TRBV5-1
CASTPGQGSYEQYF
>TRBJ2-4|TRBV5-5
CASGRRRGLDIQYF
>TRBJ2-7|TRBV19
CASSFSARGLYEQYF
>TRBJ2-1|TRBV5-4
CASSLDPFNEQFF
>TRBJ2-1|TRBV9
CASSPTGTSGTYNEQFF
>TRBJ2-5|TRBV19
CASSAGQGGETQYF
>TRBJ1-1|TRBV9
CASSVEGFSEAFF
>TRBJ2-7|TRBV18
CASSPGTGSSYEQYF
>TRBJ1-1|TRBV5-1
CASSLEAVRTEAFF
>TRBJ1-6|TRBV19
CASIGGEGPLHF
>TRBJ1-2|TRBV10-2
CASSERGGRGYTF
>TRBJ2-3|TRBV5-1
CASSHTWTGAKGDTDTQYF
>TRBJ1-1|TRBV7-9
CASSLAHGTGLGNTEAFF
>TRBJ1-6|TRBV6-1
CASSERGQQSSYNSPLHF
>TRBJ1-2|TRBV5-1
CASSPQSTATNYGYTF
>TRBJ1-2|TRBV5-8
CASSLAGGKDYGYTF
>TRBJ2-5|TRBV28
CASSLTGLRETQYF